Below, 29 T cell receptor beta chains from the same sample are listed, as sequenced in a study of blood T cell repertoires in COVID-19. Method: immunoSEQ multiplex PCR; TCRdb's copy keeps in-frame clones and lacks some. The sample contains 250,000 to 350,000 clones, more than 70% of which appear only once. Sequenced input: peripheral blood. Receptor source: a woman in her fifties or sixties with acute or convalescent COVID-19.

The gene calls are TRBV5-6 and TRBJ2-5, with TRBD2 matching 7 bases. The CDR3 totals 14 residues. CDR1 is SGHDT and CDR2 is YYEEEE in the germline V gene. With V trimmed by 3 bases and J by 2 bases, 4 bases remained unmatched. CDR3 coding DNA: TGTGCCAGCAGCTGGGGGGGACCTCAAGAGACCCAGTACTTC. Residues: CASSWGGPQETQYF.

V is TRBV9 and J is TRBJ1-4; TRBD1 is a possible D gene (6 bases). V dropped 0 bases and J dropped 10 bases, with 10 bases sitting between them. CDR1 is SGDLS, CDR2 YYNGEE, per germline. This CDR3 contains 13 residues. Here the CDR3 reads CASSVVQGGKLFF. CDR3 coding DNA: TGTGCCAGCAGCGTAGTACAGGGTGGAAAACTGTTTTTT.

This clone has just one count. The rearrangement uses TRBV6-2 or TRBV6-3 and TRBJ1-3; D is undetermined. Germline-derived CDR1 and CDR2 are MNHEY and SVGEGT. The CDR3 is made up of 16 amino acids. Trimming removed 1 base at V and 1 base at J, with 11 bases between. In nucleotides, the CDR3 is TGTGCCAGCAGTTACTGTGGACGGGAATCTGGAAACACCATATATTTT. Residues: CASSYCGRESGNTIYF.

V usage is TRBV30 and J usage is TRBJ1-1, with 9 bases matching TRBD1. The V gene end was trimmed by 4 bases and the J gene end by 0 bases; junction bases not matched to a gene: 9. In germline, CDR1 is GTSNPN, CDR2 SVGIG (reference sequence). There are 16 residues in the CDR3. The CDR3 DNA is TGTGCCTGGAATTTCTACAGGGGGCAGGTGAACACTGAAGCTTTCTTT. Protein product: CAWNFYRGQVNTEAFF. Full variable domain (remainder filled in from reference TRBV30 and TRBJ1-1): SQTIHQWPATLVQPVGSPLSLECTVEGTSNPNLYWYRQAAGRGLQLLFYSVGIGQISSEVPQNLSASRPQDRQFILSSKKLLLSDSGFYLCAWNFYRGQVNTEAFFGQGTRLTVV.

V usage is TRBV27 and J usage is TRBJ2-1, with D possibly matching TRBD1 (6 bases). The CDR3 spans 11 residues. Germline loops: CDR1 MNHEY, CDR2 SMNVEV (reference sequence). V was cut by 6 bases and J by 10 bases, with 10 bases left in between. In nucleotides, the CDR3 is TGTGCCAGCAGGAGGGGACAAGAGCAGTTCTTC. Its protein product is CASRRGQEQFF.

The rearrangement joins TRBV3-1 (or the pseudogene TRBV3-2) to TRBJ2-5, with 13 positions matching TRBD2. CDR1 and CDR2 from the germline V gene are LGHDT and YNNKEL (reference sequence). This CDR3 has 14 amino acids. V shed 3 bases, J shed 11 bases, and the junction held 6 bases outside the gene matches. The CDR3 sequence is CASSQMTSGGPQYF. The CDR3 DNA follows: TGTGCCAGCAGCCAGATGACTAGCGGGGGGCCGCAGTACTTC.

This chain's CDR3 is CASGKTAYEQYV. DNA of the CDR3: TGTGCCAGCGGAAAGACTGCCTACGAGCAGTACGTC. V and J are TRBV6-5 and TRBJ2-7; D is unclear. The length of the CDR3 is 12 residues. V was shortened by 8 bases and J by 2 bases, with 10 bases between the two germline ends. Germline V gives CDR1 MNHEY, CDR2 SVGAGI.

This clone was detected once. The identical CDR3 is also encoded by other nucleotide sequences in the sample. The chain uses TRBV7-9 and TRBJ1-1, with D perhaps TRBD1 (5 bases). The CDR3 covers 13 residues. Trimming pared 6 bases from V and 0 bases from J, leaving 8 bases between. CDR1 SEHNR and CDR2 FQNEAQ come from the germline V gene (reference sequence). The CDR3 sequence is CASRPTVNTEAFF. The CDR3 nucleotides read TGTGCCAGCAGGCCGACAGTGAACACTGAAGCTTTCTTT.

This clone showed up just once. The genes are TRBV2 and TRBJ2-5; tentative D call: TRBD1 (6 bases). V was pared by 1 base and J by 5 bases, with 8 bases between. CDR3 size: 13 residues. CDR1 and CDR2 (germline): SNHLY, FYNNEI. CDR3 nucleotide sequence: TGTGCCAGCAGTGAAGGGGGGCCTGAGACCCAGTACTTC. Encoded protein: CASSEGGPETQYF.

The V gene is TRBV27, the J gene TRBJ1-1, with D unclear. The CDR3 covers 11 residues. The V end lost 10 bases, the J end lost 4 bases, and 10 bases lay between the germline ends. Germline V gene sequence: CDR1 MNHEY, CDR2 SMNVEV (reference sequence). The DNA of the CDR3 is TGTGCCATACACCGGGGCACTGAAGCTTTCTTT. Its protein product is CAIHRGTEAFF.

This chain uses TRBV28 with TRBJ2-3, with TRBD2 matching 7 bases. This CDR3 spans 17 amino acids. Germline assignment: CDR1 MDHEN and CDR2 SYDVKM. V shed 6 bases, J shed 3 bases, and the junction held 15 bases outside the gene matches. As DNA, the CDR3 is TGTGCCAGCAGCCTGGGAGGGATAATCATTAGGACAGATACGCAGTATTTT. This translates into CASSLGGIIIRTDTQYF.

The gene calls are TRBV27 and TRBJ1-1; D unresolved. The V gene lost 10 bases and the J gene lost 6 bases, with 12 bases spanning the gap. The CDR3 has 11 residues. Per germline, CDR1 MNHEY and CDR2 SMNVEV (reference sequence). DNA for the CDR3: TGTGCCACACTAACGGTGGCTGAAGCTTTCTTT. The encoded protein is CATLTVAEAFF.

The chain links TRBV7-2 to TRBJ1-2, with 7 bases aligning to TRBD1. V was pared by 1 base and J by 4 bases, with 3 bases of the junction left unmatched. The germline CDR1 and CDR2 sequences are SGHTA and FQGNSA. This CDR3 spans 14 amino acids. The CDR3 reads CASSLGWDSYGYTF. The CDR3 DNA reads as TGTGCCAGCAGCTTAGGCTGGGACAGCTATGGCTACACCTTC.

The chain employs TRBV7-2 and TRBJ2-3; possibly TRBD1 for D (5 bases). CDR1 is SGHTA, CDR2 FQGNSA, per germline. CDR3 size: 15 residues. V was pared by 1 base and J by 6 bases, with 14 bases between. The CDR3 DNA follows: TGTGCCAGCAGCTTAGACGGGCAGGGATGGGATACGCAGTATTTT. It encodes CASSLDGQGWDTQYF.

This sequence joins TRBV24-1 and TRBJ2-6; D might be TRBD1 (6 bases). This CDR3 spans 17 amino acids. CDR1 and CDR2 (germline): KGHDR, SFDVKD. Trimming shortened V by 4 bases and J by 0 bases, and 12 bases separated the two germline ends. DNA of the CDR3: TGTGCCACCAGTGAGAGACAGGCAGGCTCTGGGGCCAACGTCCTGACTTTC. Protein sequence: CATSERQAGSGANVLTF.

The chain combines TRBV4-2 with TRBJ2-6; 9 nucleotides agree with TRBD1. The germline gives CDR1 LGHNA, CDR2 YNFKEQ. V lost 1 base to trimming and J lost 0 bases; unmatched junction nucleotides: 13. This CDR3 has 21 amino acids. The CDR3 sequence: CASSQVGPGQGSISGANVLTF. CDR3 coding DNA: TGTGCCAGCAGCCAAGTCGGGCCGGGACAGGGATCCATCTCTGGGGCCAACGTCCTGACTTTC.

The chain's CDR3 is CAWSKLTTASTDTQYF. In DNA form, the CDR3 reads TGTGCCTGGAGTAAACTCACAACAGCTAGCACAGATACGCAGTATTTT. V usage is TRBV30 and J usage is TRBJ2-3; D uncertain. CDR3 size: 16 residues. Trimming left V 2 bases short and J 0 bases short, with 15 bases between. Germline V gene data show CDR1 as GTSNPN and CDR2 as SVGIG (reference sequence).

This clone has just a few counts. The gene calls are TRBV7-8 and TRBJ1-5; D is undetermined. CDR1 and CDR2 from the germline V gene are SGHVS and FQNEAQ. This CDR3 has 14 residues. Trimming pared 1 base from V and 3 bases from J, leaving 7 bases between. CDR3 sequence reads: CASSLGALNQPQHF. The CDR3 DNA reads as TGTGCCAGCAGCTTAGGCGCGCTCAATCAGCCCCAGCATTTT.

The chain uses TRBV5-6 and TRBJ2-3; 11 nucleotides align to TRBD2. V lost 4 bases and J lost 0; bases outside the gene matches: 1. This CDR3 is built from 15 residues. Germline CDR1 and CDR2: SGHDT and YYEEEE. CDR3 amino acids: CASSRTSGSTDTQYF. The CDR3 DNA reads as TGTGCCAGCAGCCGGACTAGCGGGAGCACAGATACGCAGTATTTT.

This clone has just one count. The chain links TRBV19 to TRBJ1-1, with 7 bases identical to TRBD1. The CDR3 extends over 11 amino acids. Germline V gene sequence: CDR1 LNHDA, CDR2 SQIVND (reference sequence). V shed 6 bases, J shed 11 bases, and the junction held 6 bases outside the gene matches. The DNA for the CDR3 is TGTGCCAGTAGAGGGGGCGTGCGGGCTTTCTTT. This sequence encodes CASRGGVRAFF.

The chain is built from TRBV10-3 and TRBJ2-3; the D is unclear. This CDR3 region has 14 residues. In germline, CDR1 is ENHRY, CDR2 SYGVKD. Trimming took off 3 bases at V and 0 bases at J, with 7 bases between the two ends. The CDR3 protein is CAISDSRSTDTQYF. In DNA form, the CDR3 reads TGTGCCATCAGTGACTCCAGGAGCACAGATACGCAGTATTTT.

The V call is TRBV24-1, the J call TRBJ2-3; TRBD1 agrees at 7 bases. The length of the CDR3 is 17 residues. The germline V gene encodes CDR1 KGHDR and CDR2 SFDVKD. The junction had 10 bases not matched to a gene; V was cut back by 3 bases and J by 2 bases. The CDR3 nucleotides read TGTGCCACCAGTGATCGGGACAGATACTTATCCACAGATACGCAGTATTTT. Translated, it gives CATSDRDRYLSTDTQYF.

The chain combines TRBV3-1 (or the pseudogene TRBV3-2) with TRBJ2-7; TRBD2 agrees at 10 bases. The V and J ends lost 4 bases and 5 bases, in that order; junction bases with no gene match: 5. The germline gives CDR1 LGHDT, CDR2 YNNKEL (reference sequence). The CDR3 consists of 14 residues. The CDR3 protein is CASSPASGSHEQYF. The CDR3 DNA follows: TGTGCCAGCAGCCCCGCTAGCGGGAGCCACGAGCAGTACTTC.

The chain couples TRBV6-5 to TRBJ2-7; 10 bases map to TRBD2. J lost 4 bases, V lost 2 bases, and 5 bases had no gene match. The CDR3 is made up of 15 amino acids. The germline gives CDR1 MNHEY, CDR2 SVGAGI. The CDR3 nucleotides read TGTGCCAGCAGTTACGAACTAGCGGGGAGATACGAGCAGTACGTC. Translation gives CASSYELAGRYEQYV.

The chain links TRBV19 to TRBJ1-1; D not certain. The CDR3 has 11 amino acids. Germline values: CDR1 LNHDA, CDR2 SQIVND (reference sequence). Trimming pared 4 bases from V and 6 bases from J, leaving 6 bases between. CDR3 sequence reads: CASSTLAEAFF. The DNA of the CDR3 is TGTGCCAGTAGTACTCTCGCTGAAGCTTTCTTT. The full variable domain, with the rest looked up from reference TRBV19 and TRBJ1-1, is DGGITQSPKYLFRKEGQNVTLSCEQNLNHDAMYWYRQDPGQGLRLIYYSQIVNDFQKGDIAEGYSVSREKKESFPLTVTSAQKNPTAFYLCASSTLAEAFFGQGTRLTVV.

In regard to this clone: The sample holds other DNA sequences that translate to the same CDR3. The chain links TRBV18 to TRBJ2-5; 11 bases line up with TRBD2. CDR3 size: 15 residues. The trim removed 3 bases at V and 0 bases at J, leaving 0 bases unmatched. CDR1 KGHSH and CDR2 LQKENI come from the germline V gene. Here the CDR3 reads CASSPGLADQETQYF. In DNA form, the CDR3 reads TGTGCCAGCTCACCGGGACTAGCGGACCAAGAGACCCAGTACTTC.

The rearrangement uses TRBV19 and TRBJ2-3, with a weak D call TRBD2 (5 bases). CDR1 LNHDA and CDR2 SQIVND come from the germline V gene (reference sequence). V lost 5 bases to trimming and J lost 6 bases, with 12 bases between them. The CDR3 length is 13 residues. DNA for the CDR3: TGTGCCAGTAGTTTATCCCGCGGGGATACGCAGTATTTT. Its protein product is CASSLSRGDTQYF.

The rearrangement joins TRBV30 to TRBJ1-1, with a possible D match to TRBD1 (6 bases). Between the trimmed V and J ends, which lost 5 bases and 0 bases, there was a span of 10 bases. CDR1 and CDR2 from the germline V gene are GTSNPN and SVGIG (reference sequence). This CDR3 is 13 amino acids long. The DNA for the CDR3 is TGTGCCTGGGAGGGGGTACTGAACACTGAAGCTTTCTTT. The encoded protein is CAWEGVLNTEAFF.

This chain uses TRBV25-1 with TRBJ1-3, with D perhaps matching TRBD1 (5 bases). The CDR3 spans 16 residues. Germline CDR1 and CDR2: MGHDK and SYGVNS. The V gene lost 3 bases and the J gene lost 0 bases, with 12 bases spanning the gap. This chain's CDR3 is CASSEGLGFSGNTIYF. As DNA, the CDR3 is TGTGCCAGCAGTGAGGGACTTGGGTTCTCTGGAAACACCATATATTTT.